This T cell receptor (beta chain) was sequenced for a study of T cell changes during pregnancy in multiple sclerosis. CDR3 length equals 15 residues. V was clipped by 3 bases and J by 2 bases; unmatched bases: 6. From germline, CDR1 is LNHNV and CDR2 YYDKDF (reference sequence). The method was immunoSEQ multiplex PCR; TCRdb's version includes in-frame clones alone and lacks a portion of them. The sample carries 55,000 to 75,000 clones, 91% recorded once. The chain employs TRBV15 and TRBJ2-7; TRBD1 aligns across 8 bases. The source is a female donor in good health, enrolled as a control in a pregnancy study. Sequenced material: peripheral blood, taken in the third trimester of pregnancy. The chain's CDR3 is CATSRPDRVTYEQYF. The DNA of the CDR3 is TGTGCCACCAGCAGGCCGGACAGGGTCACCTACGAGCAGTACTTC. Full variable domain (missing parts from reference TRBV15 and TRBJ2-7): DAMVIQNPRYQVTQFGKPVTLSCSQTLNHNVMYWYQQKSSQAPKLLFHYYDKDFNNEADTPDNFQSRRPNTSFCFLDIRSPGLGDTAMYLCATSRPDRVTYEQYFGPGTRLTVT.